Included here is one T cell receptor (beta chain) sequence, with context. TCRdb's copy holds only in-frame clones and misses some; the assay was immunoSEQ multiplex PCR. The sample shows hundreds of thousands of clones, roughly 87% of them seen only once. V lost 1 base to trimming and J lost 0 bases, with 8 bases between them. The germline V gene has CDR1 SGDLS and CDR2 YYNGEE. This CDR3 spans 15 amino acids. The data stem from a study of blood T cell repertoires in COVID-19. Looking at the study overall: Samples representing acute and convalescent COVID-19 were sourced from the United States, Italy and Spain. PBMCs, B-cell-depleted T cells, or T cells were the source of the cDNA or gDNA that made up the material.

Participants, roughly 18 to 90 years old, spanned around 26 US areas. Grouping used clinical history reported by participants in a survey and questionnaire. The receptor's source is a woman younger than 45 who had recovered from COVID-19. The chain links TRBV9 to TRBJ1-5; D is undetermined. The sample was PBMCs or T cells enriched from blood (not recorded which). The CDR3 here is CASSVPRFSNQPQHF. The CDR3 DNA reads TGTGCCAGCAGCGTACCGCGGTTTAGCAATCAGCCCCAGCATTTT.